The 32 T cell receptor beta chains presented below share a single source sample, sequenced in a study of radiotherapy plus CTLA-4 blockade in lung cancer. The table came from immunoSEQ multiplex PCR; TCRdb's copy has only in-frame clones and leaves some out. This sample has some 110,000 clones, with about nine tenths found just once. Sequenced material: peripheral blood, taken from a patient treated with radiotherapy plus ipilimumab. All receptors derive from a human donor with non-small cell lung cancer that progressed on radiotherapy plus ipilimumab.

The V call is TRBV15, the J call TRBJ1-6; the D gene is possibly TRBD1 (5 bases). V gave up 5 bases and J gave up 7 bases, with 15 bases separating them. This CDR3 has 15 residues. In germline, CDR1 is LNHNV, CDR2 YYDKDF (reference sequence). CDR3 bases: TGTGCCACCAGCGGGGGGGTTGTGGGGAATTCACCCCTCCACTTT. Translating gives CATSGGVVGNSPLHF.

The rearrangement uses TRBV6-6 and TRBJ2-7; D gene uncertain. The CDR3 is made up of 13 amino acids. Trimming cost V 8 bases and J 5 bases, with 16 bases left between them. Germline-derived CDR1 and CDR2 are MNHNY and SVGAGI (reference sequence). Written as DNA, the CDR3 is TGTGCCAGCGGGGAAACATCAGTCCACGAGCAGTACTTC. Translating gives CASGETSVHEQYF.

V and J are TRBV12-5 and TRBJ2-1; possibly TRBD2 for D (6 bases). CDR3 size: 13 residues. Trimming cost V 5 bases and J 6 bases, with 11 bases left between them. The germline V gene encodes CDR1 LGHNT and CDR2 FRNRAP. The CDR3 bases are TGTGCTAGTGGTGGAATTAGCGGCAATGAGCAGTTCTTC. This encodes CASGGISGNEQFF. Full variable domain (missing parts from reference TRBV12-5 and TRBJ2-1): DARVTQTPRHKVTEMGQEVTMRCQPILGHNTVFWYRQTMMQGLELLAYFRNRAPLDDSGMPKDRFSAEMPDATLATLKIQPSEPRDSAVYFCASGGISGNEQFFGPGTRLTVL.

The gene calls are TRBV27 and TRBJ2-1; no reliable D call. The CDR3 sequence is 15 residues long. Trimming shortened V by 3 bases and J by 3 bases, and 12 bases separated the two germline ends. Germline V lookup: CDR1 MNHEY, CDR2 SMNVEV (reference sequence). The CDR3 region is CASSLRFTRYNEQFF. DNA for the CDR3: TGTGCCAGCAGTTTGCGCTTCACCCGCTACAATGAGCAGTTCTTC.

This clone was seen just once. The CDR3 spells CSVESPGLAGVDTQYF. The CDR3 DNA follows: TGCAGCGTTGAATCGCCCGGACTAGCGGGAGTAGATACGCAGTATTTT. The gene calls are TRBV29-1 and TRBJ2-3, with 13 bases identical to TRBD2. The V and J ends lost 2 bases and 5 bases, in that order; junction bases with no gene match: 7. Per germline, CDR1 SQVTM and CDR2 ANQGSEA. The CDR3 is made up of 16 amino acids.

The chain has TRBV7-2 and TRBJ2-5; 10 bases are shared with TRBD2. Germline CDR1 is SGHTA and CDR2 is FQGNSA. CDR3 length: 15 residues. Unmatched junction bases numbered 13, after V lost 4 bases and J lost 11 bases. The CDR3 here is CASSYSSLLAGSQYF. CDR3 DNA: TGTGCCAGCAGCTATTCCTCACTACTAGCGGGGAGTCAGTACTTC.

This clone was recorded once. V gene TRBV6-5 combines with J gene TRBJ2-7; D is undetermined. The CDR3 extends over 15 amino acids. Trimming cost V 0 bases and J 5 bases, with 14 bases left between them. Germline V lookup: CDR1 MNHEY, CDR2 SVGAGI. This chain's CDR3 is CASSYSNPSWDEQYF. The CDR3 DNA reads TGTGCCAGCAGTTACTCGAATCCGAGTTGGGACGAGCAGTACTTC.

The chain employs TRBV10-3 and TRBJ1-1; perhaps TRBD1 as D (6 bases). Trimming stripped 0 bases from V and 1 base from J, with 9 bases between. The CDR3 has 15 residues. Per the germline V gene, CDR1 is ENHRY and CDR2 is SYGVKD. The CDR3 loop is CAISESDRPNTEAFF. The CDR3 DNA sequence: TGTGCCATCAGTGAGTCCGACAGGCCGAACACTGAAGCTTTCTTT.

This sequence joins TRBV11-2 and TRBJ2-1, with D uncertain. The CDR3 extends over 15 amino acids. The V gene's germline CDR1 is SGHAT and CDR2 FQNNGV. V was shortened by 4 bases and J by 5 bases, with 15 bases between the two germline ends. This chain's CDR3 is CASSSWGRRNNEQFF. The CDR3 nucleotides are TGTGCCAGCAGCTCGTGGGGTCGACGGAACAATGAGCAGTTCTTC.

The rearrangement joins TRBV18 to TRBJ1-5; no firm D call. The V gene's germline CDR1 is KGHSH and CDR2 LQKENI. Trimming removed 5 bases at V and 0 bases at J, with 5 bases between. The CDR3 extends over 13 amino acids. CDR3 loop: CASSSNSNQPQHF. The CDR3 nucleotides are TGTGCCAGCTCATCAAATAGCAATCAGCCCCAGCATTTT.

The V gene is TRBV9, the J gene TRBJ2-7; D is possibly TRBD1 or TRBD2 (5 bases each). Germline assignment: CDR1 SGDLS and CDR2 YYNGEE. The V gene lost 0 bases and the J gene lost 2 bases, with 15 bases spanning the gap. The CDR3 runs to 16 residues. CDR3 bases: TGTGCCAGCAGCGTAGCTGGGCAGGGACCCCCCTACGAGCAGTACTTC. It specifies CASSVAGQGPPYEQYF.

The table lists this clone with a few counts. At one end, the junction sequence differs from germline, possibly due to a read error. The gene calls are TRBV2 and TRBJ1-3; D gene unclear. This CDR3 is 10 amino acids long. Germline V gene data show CDR1 as SNHLY and CDR2 as FYNNEI. The CDR3 bases are TGTGCCAGTTCCGGAAACACCATACATTTT. This translates into CASSGNTIHF.

This sequence joins TRBV5-6 and TRBJ2-5; D unresolved. This CDR3 has 12 residues. CDR1 SGHDT and CDR2 YYEEEE come from the germline V gene. V was clipped by 1 base and J by 7 bases, with 8 bases between them. CDR3 DNA sequence: TGTGCCAGCAGCTTGTCTGGTGGGACCCAGTACTTC. The encoded protein is CASSLSGGTQYF.

CDR3 sequence reads: CASSVGAGAVNEQFF. CDR3 DNA: TGTGCCAGCAGCGTAGGGGCGGGAGCGGTAAATGAGCAGTTCTTC. The chain joins TRBV9 to TRBJ2-1; the match to TRBD2 covers 7 bases. Germline-derived CDR1 and CDR2 are SGDLS and YYNGEE. Trimming took 0 bases from V and 7 from J; bases not matched to a gene: 7. CDR3 size: 15 residues.

The rearrangement joins TRBV11-3 to TRBJ2-1, with 12 bases lining up with TRBD2. Per the germline V gene, CDR1 is SGHNT and CDR2 is YENEEA. J gave up 7 bases and V 0 bases, and 4 bases lay outside the gene matches. The CDR3 sequence is 16 residues long. The CDR3 loop reads CASSLELAGGGNEQFF. The CDR3 nucleotides are TGTGCCAGCAGCTTAGAACTAGCGGGAGGAGGTAATGAGCAGTTCTTC.

V is TRBV27 and J is TRBJ1-6; 9 bases are shared with TRBD1. V trimming: 3 bases; J trimming: 10 bases; junction bases outside the gene matches: 7. The CDR3 has 15 residues. Germline V lookup: CDR1 MNHEY, CDR2 SMNVEV (reference sequence). The CDR3 protein is CASSFQWDRDSPLHF. DNA for the CDR3: TGTGCCAGCAGTTTTCAATGGGACAGGGACTCACCCCTCCACTTT.

The CDR3 DNA reads as TGCGCCAGCAGCTTTGACCGGGAGGGACTGGATACGCAGTATTTT. Translation: CASSFDREGLDTQYF. This chain connects TRBV5-1 to TRBJ2-3; 8 bases match TRBD2. The length of the CDR3 is 15 residues. With V trimmed by 2 bases and J by 6 bases, 8 bases remained unmatched. Germline-derived CDR1 and CDR2 are SGHRS and YFSETQ. Full variable domain (outside the CDR3, taken from reference TRBV5-1 and TRBJ2-3): KAGVTQTPRYLIKTRGQQVTLSCSPISGHRSVSWYQQTPGQGLQFLFEYFSETQRNKGNFPGRFSGRQFSNSRSEMNVSTLELGDSALYLCASSFDREGLDTQYFGPGTRLTVL.

In its sample, this clone was seen once. The chain couples TRBV2 to TRBJ2-1; D is tentatively TRBD1 or TRBD2 (6 bases each). Trimming pared 6 bases from V and 7 bases from J, leaving 37 bases between. Germline values: CDR1 SNHLY, CDR2 FYNNEI. The CDR3 has 21 residues. CDR3 in amino acids: CASRGPKSTGRTFRGSNEQFF. The CDR3 DNA is TGTGCCAGCAGGGGACCCAAGAGTACAGGGAGGACATTTCGCGGGTCAAATGAGCAGTTCTTC.

The V and J genes are TRBV18 and TRBJ2-2, with D perhaps TRBD2 (5 bases). The CDR3 covers 17 residues. Trimming cost V 4 bases and J 1 base, with 16 bases left between them. From germline, CDR1 is KGHSH and CDR2 LQKENI. CDR3 in DNA: TGTGCCAGCTCACTCTTTACTAGTATTCGGAACACCGGGGAGCTGTTTTTT. This sequence encodes CASSLFTSIRNTGELFF.

CDR3 sequence reads: CAWGLGFGAEAFF. In DNA, the CDR3 is TGTGCCTGGGGCTTGGGGTTCGGGGCTGAAGCTTTCTTT. The chain links TRBV30 to TRBJ1-1; the D is unclear. Per the germline V gene, CDR1 is GTSNPN and CDR2 is SVGIG (reference sequence). Trimming took off 5 bases at V and 6 bases at J, with 16 bases between the two ends. The CDR3 loop spans 13 amino acids.

The rearrangement links TRBV2 to TRBJ2-1; 7 bases align to TRBD2. The V and J ends lost 7 bases and 6 bases, in that order; junction bases with no gene match: 9. CDR1 SNHLY and CDR2 FYNNEI come from the germline V gene. This CDR3 has 14 amino acids. CDR3 loop: CASKWREFSNEQFF. CDR3 nucleotide sequence: TGTGCCAGCAAATGGCGGGAGTTCTCCAATGAGCAGTTCTTC. The whole variable domain, remainder taken from reference TRBV2 and TRBJ2-1, is EPEVTQTPSHQVTQMGQEVILRCVPISNHLYFYWYRQILGQKVEFLVSFYNNEISEKSEIFDDQFSVERPDGSNFTLKIRSTKLEDSAMYFCASKWREFSNEQFFGPGTRLTVL.

The chain recombines TRBV5-6 with TRBJ2-5; D may be TRBD1 (6 bases). CDR3 size: 15 residues. Germline lookup yields CDR1 SGHDT and CDR2 YYEEEE. Trimming stripped 1 base from V and 1 base from J, with 11 bases between. The CDR3 DNA sequence: TGTGCCAGCAGCTTGACTAGGGGGATCCAAGAGACCCAGTACTTC. Protein: CASSLTRGIQETQYF.

The chain couples TRBV29-1 to TRBJ2-1, with D perhaps being TRBD1 or TRBD2 (6 bases each). V was clipped by 6 bases and J by 0 bases, with 15 bases between them. The CDR3 is 15 residues long. Germline CDR1 reads SQVTM; CDR2 reads ANQGSEA. CDR3 region: CSVGGHLSSYNEQFF. The CDR3 DNA is TGCAGCGTGGGGGGACACCTGAGCTCCTACAATGAGCAGTTCTTC.

The chain joins TRBV19 to TRBJ2-1, with 13 bases lining up with TRBD2. The CDR3 has 16 amino acids. V was pared by 4 bases and J by 1 base, with 1 base of the junction left unmatched. CDR1 is LNHDA, CDR2 SQIVND, per germline (reference sequence). CDR3 residues: CASSKLAGGSYNEQFF. The CDR3 DNA reads TGTGCCAGTAGTAAACTAGCGGGAGGGTCCTACAATGAGCAGTTCTTC.

The rearrangement joins TRBV7-2 to TRBJ2-5; D possibly matches TRBD1 or TRBD2 (5 bases each). The CDR3 loop spans 15 amino acids. In germline, CDR1 is SGHTA, CDR2 FQGNSA. V lost 5 bases, J lost 2 bases, and 15 bases lay in between. The chain's CDR3 is CASSPGPIPQETQYF. CDR3 nucleotides: TGTGCCAGCAGCCCGGGACCAATACCGCAAGAGACCCAGTACTTC.

The chain carries TRBV6-5 and TRBJ2-1; D call uncertain. Germline V gives CDR1 MNHEY, CDR2 SVGAGI. The CDR3 loop spans 15 amino acids. V lost 5 bases, J lost 0 bases, and 11 bases lay in between. CDR3: CASSRVGFSYNEQFF. In DNA, the CDR3 is TGTGCCAGCAGTCGAGTGGGTTTCTCCTACAATGAGCAGTTCTTC.

V and J are TRBV19 and TRBJ1-5; the D is unclear. CDR3 length: 15 amino acids. Germline lookup yields CDR1 LNHDA and CDR2 SQIVND (reference sequence). Trimming took 1 base from V and 4 from J, leaving 11 bases between them. The chain's CDR3 is CASSIAGPWNQPQHF. The CDR3 nucleotides are TGTGCCAGTAGTATAGCCGGGCCGTGGAATCAGCCCCAGCATTTT.

This chain connects TRBV6-4 to TRBJ2-1, with 7 bases aligning to TRBD2. This CDR3 is built from 15 residues. J gave up 4 bases and V 5 bases, and 8 bases lay outside the gene matches. Germline V gene lookup returns CDR1 MRHNA and CDR2 SNTAGT. CDR3 sequence: CASSRRSGLYNEQFF. DNA of the CDR3: TGTGCCAGCAGTCGTAGATCGGGACTATACAATGAGCAGTTCTTC.

This clone was seen more than once but under ten times. The genes are TRBV9 and TRBJ2-6, with D maybe TRBD1 (6 bases). This CDR3 has 16 residues. Germline loops: CDR1 SGDLS, CDR2 YYNGEE. V lost 0 bases to trimming and J lost 2 bases, with 9 bases between them. CDR3 amino acids: CASSVGAGAGANVLTF. In DNA form, the CDR3 reads TGTGCCAGCAGCGTAGGGGCAGGGGCTGGGGCCAACGTCCTGACTTTC.

This rearrangement joins TRBV9 to TRBJ2-5, with D possibly matching TRBD2 (6 bases). The CDR3 runs to 15 residues. CDR1 and CDR2 (germline): SGDLS, YYNGEE. V lost 0 bases and J lost 5, with 14 bases in between. The CDR3 loop is CASSVGGGEIETQYF. CDR3 sequence (DNA): TGTGCCAGCAGCGTAGGCGGAGGGGAAATCGAGACCCAGTACTTC.

The chain couples TRBV5-1 to TRBJ2-3; unclear D gene. Looked up from germline, CDR1 is SGHRS and CDR2 is YFSETQ. The CDR3 sequence is 15 residues long. Trimming cost V 4 bases and J 4 bases, with 16 bases left between them. In nucleotides, the CDR3 is TGCGCCAGCAGCCCCCTTCGAGCCGGTGCAGATACGCAGTATTTT. Its translation is CASSPLRAGADTQYF.

This clone was picked up a small number of times. The V and J genes are TRBV18 and TRBJ1-3; D unresolved. V gave up 4 bases and J gave up 6 bases, with 13 bases separating them. The CDR3 has 14 residues. Per germline, CDR1 KGHSH and CDR2 LQKENI. Here the CDR3 reads CASSLNLPVNTIYF. The CDR3 nucleotides are TGTGCCAGCTCACTTAACTTGCCGGTAAACACCATATATTTT.